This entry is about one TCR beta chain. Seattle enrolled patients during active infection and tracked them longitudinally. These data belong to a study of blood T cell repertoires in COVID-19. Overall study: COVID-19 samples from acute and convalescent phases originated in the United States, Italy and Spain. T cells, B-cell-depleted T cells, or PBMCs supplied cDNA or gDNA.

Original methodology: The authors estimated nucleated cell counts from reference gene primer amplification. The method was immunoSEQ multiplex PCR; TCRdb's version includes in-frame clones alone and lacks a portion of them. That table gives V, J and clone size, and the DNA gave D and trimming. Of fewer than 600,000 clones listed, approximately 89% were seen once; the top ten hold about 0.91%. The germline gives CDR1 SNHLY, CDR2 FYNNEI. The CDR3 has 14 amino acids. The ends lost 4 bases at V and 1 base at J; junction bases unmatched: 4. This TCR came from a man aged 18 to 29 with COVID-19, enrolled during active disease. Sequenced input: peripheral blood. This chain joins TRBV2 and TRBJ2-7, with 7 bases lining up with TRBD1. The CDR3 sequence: CASSGQGGSYEQYF. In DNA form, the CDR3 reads TGTGCCAGCAGTGGACAGGGCGGATCCTACGAGCAGTACTTC.